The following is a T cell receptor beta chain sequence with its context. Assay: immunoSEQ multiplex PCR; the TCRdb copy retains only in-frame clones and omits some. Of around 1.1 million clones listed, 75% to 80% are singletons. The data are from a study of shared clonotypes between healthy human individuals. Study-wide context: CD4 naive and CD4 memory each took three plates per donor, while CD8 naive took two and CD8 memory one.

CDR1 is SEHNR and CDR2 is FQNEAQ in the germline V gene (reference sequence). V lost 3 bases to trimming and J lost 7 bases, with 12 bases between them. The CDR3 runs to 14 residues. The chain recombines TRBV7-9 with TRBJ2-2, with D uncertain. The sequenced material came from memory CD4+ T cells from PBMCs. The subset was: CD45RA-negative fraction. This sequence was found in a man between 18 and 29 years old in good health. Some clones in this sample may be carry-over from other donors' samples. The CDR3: CASSFWTLNGELFF. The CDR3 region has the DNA TGTGCCAGCAGCTTTTGGACCCTTAACGGGGAGCTGTTTTTT.